Detailed here is one TCR beta chain. As yet, its antigen is unknown. This specimen comes from a study of blood T cells in healthy people across ages. Study-wide results and caveats: Donor CMV status was unknown, possibly confounding expanded clonotype changes. Roughly linear declines in TCR beta diversity per million T cells occurred with age.

Alongside a J-beta primer mix, a sample-barcoded 5' primer served in a second PCR lasting about 7 to 11 cycles. Each cDNA molecule carried a tag from a template-switch adaptor that contained 12 random nucleotides. A single record per CDR3 protein comes from TCRdb applying MiXCR to the 5' RACE reads. The data show approximately 800,000 distinct CDR3 sequences, 56% seen once. There were at least 5.5 micrograms of total RNA extracted from every sample. Sequencing was performed on blood. The receptor was isolated from a man aged 35-49 years in good health.

CDR3 in amino acids: CASSSLLGRLTNEQFF. CDR3 nucleotides: TGTGCCAGCAGCTCCCTATTGGGCCGACTCACGAATGAGCAGTTCTTC. The chain recombines TRBV9 with TRBJ2-1, with D unclear. V was clipped by 4 bases and J by 7 bases, with 21 bases between them. The CDR3 loop spans 16 amino acids. Germline V CDR1 and CDR2: SGDLS, YYNGEE.